This entry lists 24 T cell receptor beta chains sequenced from one sample in a study of cytomegalovirus exposure and HLA in healthy donors. Profiling relied on immunoSEQ multiplex PCR, and the TCRdb table lists in-frame clones only, not all of them. This sample has more than 120,000 clones, with around 87% found just once. Sequencing used PBMCs. The receptors shown here come from a man aged 18 to 29 in good health and CMV-seropositive.

Here the CDR3 DNA reads TGTGCCAGCAGTGACTCGAGTTCAGATACGCAGTATTTT. Amino acids: CASSDSSSDTQYF. The V and J genes are TRBV6-4 and TRBJ2-3; D call uncertain. Germline lookup yields CDR1 MRHNA and CDR2 SNTAGT. The germline V and J ends were trimmed by 0 bases and 4 bases, with 5 bases remaining between them. The CDR3 runs to 13 residues.

The chain joins TRBV13 to TRBJ1-5, with D possibly being TRBD1 (5 bases). The germline gives CDR1 PRHDT, CDR2 FYEKMQ (reference sequence). The CDR3 sequence is 13 residues long. V dropped 5 bases and J dropped 4 bases, with 9 bases sitting between them. CDR3 coding DNA: TGTGCCAGCAGCGGGGGGATTAATCAGCCCCAGCATTTT. Amino acid sequence: CASSGGINQPQHF.

V is TRBV11-2 and J is TRBJ2-1; 12 bases agree with TRBD2. Germline-derived CDR1 and CDR2 are SGHAT and FQNNGV. Trimming took 3 bases from V and 6 from J; bases not matched to a gene: 6. There are 16 residues in the CDR3. The CDR3: CASSFLTSGSGNEQFF. The CDR3 DNA follows: TGTGCCAGCAGCTTCCTGACTAGCGGGAGTGGCAATGAGCAGTTCTTC.

This clone has just a few counts. The chain joins TRBV11-2 to TRBJ2-7; possible D gene TRBD1, 5 bases. The V end lost 4 bases, the J end lost 6 bases, and 19 bases lay between the germline ends. The germline CDR1 and CDR2 sequences are SGHAT and FQNNGV. CDR3 size: 15 residues. The CDR3 bases are TGTGCCAGCAGCTCGATAAGGCAGGGTAGAGGCGAGCAGTACTTC. This translates into CASSSIRQGRGEQYF. Looking up the rest from reference TRBV11-2 and TRBJ2-7 gives the full variable domain: EAGVAQSPRYKIIEKRQSVAFWCNPISGHATLYWYQQILGQGPKLLIQFQNNGVVDDSQLPKDRFSAERLKGVDSTLKIQPAKLEDSAVYLCASSSIRQGRGEQYFGPGTRLTVT.

As regards this clone: One end of the junction does not line up with germline, which may come from a read error. The genes are TRBV7-7 and TRBJ2-2, with 7 bases identical to TRBD2. Germline lookup yields CDR1 SSHAT and CDR2 FNYEAQ (reference sequence). The CDR3 is 13 residues long. The CDR3 DNA is TGTGCTAGCAGCCCCGGGAGGACCGGGGAGCTGTTTTTT. It translates to CASSPGRTGELFF.

The chain employs TRBV4-1 and TRBJ2-3; D gene ambiguous. The germline gives CDR1 MGHRA, CDR2 YSYEKL. This CDR3 contains 15 residues. Trimming shortened V by 4 bases and J by 2 bases, and 13 bases separated the two germline ends. CDR3 region: CASSPERPATDTQYF. CDR3 sequence (DNA): TGCGCCAGCAGCCCCGAGAGGCCCGCCACAGATACGCAGTATTTT.

The chain links TRBV30 to TRBJ2-1, with TRBD2 identical over 7 bases. The germline V gene has CDR1 GTSNPN and CDR2 SVGIG (reference sequence). The CDR3 is 16 amino acids. J gave up 6 bases and V 0 bases, and 11 bases lay outside the gene matches. The CDR3 sequence: CAWSVLGGTNLNEQFF. The CDR3, as DNA: TGTGCCTGGAGTGTATTGGGAGGGACTAATCTCAATGAGCAGTTCTTC.

The V call is TRBV9, the J call TRBJ1-1; D gene uncertain. V was shortened by 0 bases and J by 3 bases, with 18 bases between the two germline ends. This CDR3 spans 17 amino acids. CDR1 and CDR2 (germline): SGDLS, YYNGEE. CDR3 nucleotide sequence: TGTGCCAGCAGCGTAGCTACCCGTGAAATTGGAGACACTGAAGCTTTCTTT. Protein: CASSVATREIGDTEAFF.

This clone was observed a single time. The V call is TRBV5-8, the J call TRBJ1-2; D possibly corresponds to TRBD1 (6 bases). In germline, CDR1 is SGHTS, CDR2 YDEGEE. The CDR3 totals 14 residues. V was trimmed by 0 bases and J by 9 bases, leaving 15 bases between them. CDR3 residues: CASSLDRVWESYTF. The CDR3 DNA follows: TGTGCCAGCAGCTTGGACAGGGTTTGGGAGAGCTACACCTTC.

This clone appeared a single time. The chain links TRBV6-1 to TRBJ2-7, with D perhaps matching TRBD2 (6 bases). Germline V lookup: CDR1 MNHNS, CDR2 SASEGT. V gave up 3 bases and J gave up 0 bases, with 15 bases separating them. This CDR3 is built from 16 residues. The chain's CDR3 is CASSEGRDWNSYEQYF. The CDR3 DNA reads as TGTGCCAGCAGTGAGGGGCGGGACTGGAACTCCTACGAGCAGTACTTC.

The chain links TRBV28 to TRBJ1-3, with 8 bases lining up with TRBD1. This CDR3 has 15 residues. V dropped 3 bases and J dropped 4; count of bases not matched to a gene: 5. CDR1 and CDR2 from the germline V gene are MDHEN and SYDVKM. CDR3 nucleotide sequence: TGTGCCAGCAGTTTTTGGACAGGGCGAGGAAACACCATATATTTT. Translating gives CASSFWTGRGNTIYF.

This chain joins TRBV11-2 and TRBJ2-7; tentatively, D is TRBD1 (6 bases). CDR3 length: 17 residues. In germline, CDR1 is SGHAT, CDR2 FQNNGV. Trimming removed 3 bases from V and 2 bases from J, with 20 bases in between. CDR3 sequence (DNA): TGTGCCAGCAGCTTTGCCTACAGGGATGTGTCGGCCTACGAGCAGTACTTC. Protein: CASSFAYRDVSAYEQYF.

CDR3 region: CASSRDRGPSYEQYF. The CDR3 nucleotides are TGTGCCAGCAGTAGGGACAGGGGGCCCTCCTACGAGCAGTACTTC. This chain connects TRBV6-5 to TRBJ2-7; 12 bases fit TRBD1. CDR1 MNHEY and CDR2 SVGAGI come from the germline V gene. V lost 5 bases and J lost 0; bases outside the gene matches: 2. This CDR3 has 15 amino acids.

By sample fraction, this clone is medium-sized. The chain couples TRBV10-3 to TRBJ1-2; 11 bases match TRBD1. CDR3 length: 15 residues. V lost 10 bases to trimming and J lost 7 bases; unmatched junction nucleotides: 14. CDR1 ENHRY and CDR2 SYGVKD come from the germline V gene. CDR3 amino acids: CATPGQGESLGGYTF. The CDR3 nucleotides are TGTGCCACCCCGGGACAGGGGGAATCGCTGGGTGGCTACACCTTC.

V usage is TRBV2 and J usage is TRBJ1-3; D gene uncertain. The CDR3 contains 15 residues. Trimming pared 7 bases from V and 2 bases from J, leaving 15 bases between. CDR1 is SNHLY, CDR2 FYNNEI, per germline. CDR3 loop: CASILTDAAGNTIYF. CDR3 DNA sequence: TGTGCCAGCATTCTGACGGATGCGGCTGGAAACACCATATATTTT.

The chain joins TRBV7-9 to TRBJ2-2, with D possibly matching TRBD2 (6 bases). This CDR3 is 13 amino acids long. Per germline, CDR1 SEHNR and CDR2 FQNEAQ (reference sequence). Trimming shortened V by 10 bases and J by 2 bases, and 11 bases separated the two germline ends. The CDR3 nucleotides are TGTGCCACCCAGGAGGGAAACACCGGGGAGCTGTTTTTT. This translates into CATQEGNTGELFF.

The genes are TRBV7-8 and TRBJ2-2, with 7 positions matching TRBD2. The CDR3 length is 18 residues. Germline CDR1 reads SGHVS; CDR2 reads FQNEAQ. Germline trimming cut 5 bases from V and 7 bases from J; bases unmatched to any gene: 19. The CDR3 DNA follows: TGTGCCAGCAGCCCAAGGGGAGCGGGACCTATGTTCGGCGGGGAGCTGTTTTTT. Translating gives CASSPRGAGPMFGGELFF.

The V gene is TRBV10-3, the J gene TRBJ1-1; unclear D gene. Trimming took 4 bases from V and 1 from J, leaving 10 bases between them. Germline lookup yields CDR1 ENHRY and CDR2 SYGVKD. The CDR3 extends over 14 amino acids. The DNA of the CDR3 is TGTGCCATCAGTGTTCGGGGTAAGAACACTGAAGCTTTCTTT. Translating gives CAISVRGKNTEAFF.

V is TRBV11-2 and J is TRBJ1-3, with 9 positions matching TRBD1. This CDR3 has 15 residues. V lost 5 bases and J lost 4; bases outside the gene matches: 6. The germline gives CDR1 SGHAT, CDR2 FQNNGV. The CDR3 spells CASSPPGTGGNTIYF. The CDR3 DNA reads as TGTGCCAGCAGCCCACCCGGGACAGGGGGAAACACCATATATTTT.

This clone was counted a few times. This chain connects TRBV7-9 to TRBJ2-7, with 9 bases identical to TRBD1. The CDR3 runs to 16 residues. Germline assignment: CDR1 SEHNR and CDR2 FQNEAQ (reference sequence). Unmatched junction bases numbered 9, after V lost 5 bases and J lost 1 base. CDR3 amino acids: CASSPSGQGRSYEQYF. CDR3 nucleotide sequence: TGTGCCAGCAGCCCGTCAGGACAGGGGAGGTCCTACGAGCAGTACTTC. Combining the CDR3 with reference TRBV7-9 and TRBJ2-7 gives the whole variable domain DTGVSQNPRHKITKRGQNVTFRCDPISEHNRLYWYRQTLGQGPEFLTYFQNEAQLEKSRLLSDRFSAERPKGSFSTLEIQRTEQGDSAMYLCASSPSGQGRSYEQYFGPGTRLTVT.

This clone was seen a single time. Written as DNA, the CDR3 is TGTGCCAGCAGTTGGCCGGGACAGTCGAACCACGAGCAGTACTTC. Protein product: CASSWPGQSNHEQYF. V usage is TRBV5-8 and J usage is TRBJ2-7; TRBD1 aligns across 7 bases. V lost 5 bases, J lost 5 bases, and 13 bases stayed unmatched. The germline gives CDR1 SGHTS, CDR2 YDEGEE. The CDR3 consists of 15 residues.

V usage is TRBV10-3 and J usage is TRBJ2-7, with 11 bases lining up with TRBD1. The germline CDR1 and CDR2 sequences are ENHRY and SYGVKD. V lost 3 bases, J lost 10 bases, and 8 bases stayed unmatched. The CDR3 totals 14 residues. The CDR3 protein is CAISDGTGGFIQYF. The CDR3 DNA reads TGTGCCATCAGTGACGGGACAGGGGGTTTTATCCAGTACTTC.

The chain carries TRBV7-6 and TRBJ2-2; a weak D match, TRBD1 (6 bases). In germline, CDR1 is SGHVS, CDR2 FNYEAQ. Deletions cut 3 bases from V and 5 bases from J, with 13 bases between. This CDR3 region has 15 residues. CDR3 residues: CASSLAGTSTGELFF. In DNA form, the CDR3 reads TGTGCCAGCAGCTTGGCCGGGACAAGTACCGGGGAGCTGTTTTTT.

The genes are TRBV10-2 and TRBJ2-7; TRBD1 aligns across 8 bases. Germline loops: CDR1 WSHSY, CDR2 SAAADI. This CDR3 spans 14 amino acids. The V gene end was trimmed by 4 bases and the J gene end by 2 bases; junction bases not matched to a gene: 4. In DNA, the CDR3 is TGCGCCAGCAGTGCAGGCAGGGGGCCCTACGAGCAGTACTTC. As protein: CASSAGRGPYEQYF.